This T cell receptor beta chain was found in a study of lymphopenia after photon versus proton radiotherapy. The CDR3 consists of 11 residues. Germline CDR1 reads DFQATT; CDR2 reads SNEGSKA (reference sequence). Trimming pared 0 bases from V and 10 bases from J, leaving 9 bases between. Method: immunoSEQ multiplex PCR; TCRdb's copy keeps in-frame clones and lacks some. The table lists some 20,000 clones, roughly four fifths of them singletons. Worth noting for this clone: As yet, its antigen is unknown.

Findings of the study overall: After the lymphocyte nadir, photon-treated repertoires showed oligoclonal expansion, especially of CD8+ Temra cells. Relative stability marked proton patients; photon patients lost diversity and naive cells. Authors raise, but do not show, better survival with proton therapy.

This chain joins TRBV20-1 and TRBJ1-1; D not resolved. The sample was peripheral blood, taken from a patient treated with photon-based radiotherapy. This sequence was found in a woman aged 45-60 years with pancreatic cancer. Here the CDR3 reads CSARDPNTAFF. In DNA form, the CDR3 reads TGCAGTGCTAGAGATCCCAACACAGCTTTCTTT.